This T cell receptor (beta chain) was captured by sequencing in a study of blood T cell repertoires in COVID-19. At the level of the study: Acute and convalescent COVID-19 samples came from the United States, Italy and Spain.

Authors' processing steps: From reference gene primer amplification, estimates of nucleated cell counts were derived. Assay: immunoSEQ multiplex PCR; the TCRdb copy retains only in-frame clones and omits some. The DNA gave D and trimming, while V, J and clone size come from that table. The sample comprises some 42,000 clones, around 90% of which are singletons, and approximately 2.9% rests with the top ten. The CDR3 is 13 residues long. The origin of this receptor is a man over 45 with active COVID-19. The rearrangement joins TRBV21-1 to TRBJ2-5; the DNA was not compared with TRBD2, the D call given in the table. TRBV21-1 is noted as a pseudogene. The material sequenced was peripheral blood. In nucleotides, the CDR3 is TGTGCCAGCAGCATCCGGGGTTCAGAGACCCAGTACTTC. As protein: CASSIRGSETQYF.